Each of the 7 T cell receptor beta chains below was sequenced from the same sample in a study of cytomegalovirus exposure and HLA in healthy donors. The study ran its PCR with 60 Vbeta and 13 Jbeta primers. Clones were read by immunoSEQ multiplex PCR, and TCRdb kept only the in-frame ones, dropping some. The data contain about 150,000 clones, about 76% of them seen just once; the ten biggest clones take up 3.5%. Sequencing was done on a sample of PBMCs. These receptors were obtained from a human donor in good health.

The V and J genes are TRBV19 and TRBJ1-1; D uncertain. Trimming pared 8 bases from V and 5 bases from J, leaving 15 bases between. In germline, CDR1 is LNHDA, CDR2 SQIVND (reference sequence). The CDR3 totals 13 residues. CDR3 sequence: CASGPSERTEAFF. DNA of the CDR3: TGTGCCAGTGGGCCCTCAGAAAGGACTGAAGCTTTCTTT.

The genes are TRBV7-2 and TRBJ2-1, with a tentative D call TRBD1 (5 bases). The CDR3 is 15 residues long. Per germline, CDR1 SGHTA and CDR2 FQGNSA. V was pared by 1 base and J by 5 bases, with 12 bases between. Written as DNA, the CDR3 is TGTGCCAGCAGCTTAGTGGTTTCAGGGAACAATGAGCAGTTCTTC. This translates into CASSLVVSGNNEQFF.

The chain combines TRBV9 with TRBJ1-1, with D uncertain. The ends were cut back, 0 bases at V and 1 base at J, with 10 bases in the middle. The germline V gene has CDR1 SGDLS and CDR2 YYNGEE. The CDR3 has 15 residues. CDR3 protein: CASSVVTDQNTEAFF. DNA of the CDR3: TGTGCCAGCAGCGTAGTAACAGACCAGAACACTGAAGCTTTCTTT.

The chain carries TRBV19 and TRBJ2-3, with a weak D call TRBD1 (6 bases). The CDR3 is 11 amino acids. V lost 10 bases and J lost 8, with 13 bases in between. The germline gives CDR1 LNHDA, CDR2 SQIVND (reference sequence). Written as DNA, the CDR3 is TGTGCCACCGACCTAGGGGGTACGCAGTATTTT. It translates to CATDLGGTQYF.

The chain joins TRBV6-6 to TRBJ2-7; possibly TRBD2 for D (5 bases). Germline CDR1 is MNHNY and CDR2 is SVGAGI (reference sequence). This CDR3 has 13 residues. V was cut by 8 bases and J by 5 bases, with 16 bases left in between. CDR3 sequence: CASGQRISHEQYF. CDR3 DNA sequence: TGTGCCAGCGGGCAGCGGATATCCCACGAGCAGTACTTC.

The sample holds one count of this clone. V and J are TRBV5-4 and TRBJ2-1; possibly TRBD2 for D (5 bases). Trimming took off 3 bases at V and 3 bases at J, with 19 bases between the two ends. This CDR3 region has 17 residues. Germline V lookup: CDR1 SGHNT, CDR2 YYREEE (reference sequence). For the CDR3, the DNA is TGTGCCAGCAGCTCTTTGATGGAAGCGGCAAACTACAATGAGCAGTTCTTC. It translates to CASSSLMEAANYNEQFF.

This chain links TRBV7-8 with TRBJ1-1; D might be TRBD1 (5 bases). Trimming removed 4 bases at V and 8 bases at J, with 11 bases between. From germline, CDR1 is SGHVS and CDR2 FQNEAQ. The CDR3 loop spans 12 amino acids. The CDR3: CASSSGLEEAFF. DNA of the CDR3: TGTGCCAGCAGCTCGGGACTGGAAGAAGCTTTCTTT. The variable domain in full, with the rest retrieved from reference TRBV7-8 and TRBJ1-1, is GAGVSQSPRYKVAKRGQDVALRCDPISGHVSLFWYQQALGQGPEFLTYFQNEAQLDKSGLPSDRFFAERPEGSVSTLKIQRTQQEDSAVYLCASSSGLEEAFFGQGTRLTVV.